The 6 T cell receptor beta chains below come from one sample, sequenced in a study of control samples from healthy donors and cancer patients. Sequencing was performed with immunoSEQ multiplex PCR; in TCRdb, only in-frame clones are kept and a portion is missing. The data show 150,000 to 200,000 clones, around 90% seen once. Sequencing used blood. Receptors were obtained from a woman aged 25-40 years in good health.

This chain uses TRBV7-2 with TRBJ2-1, with D tentatively TRBD1 (5 bases). Germline lookup yields CDR1 SGHTA and CDR2 FQGNSA. This CDR3 region has 15 residues. V lost 1 base, J lost 6 bases, and 13 bases lay in between. The CDR3 bases are TGTGCCAGCAGCTTAGTGGTTCGACAGAGCAATGAGCAGTTCTTC. Translating it yields CASSLVVRQSNEQFF.

The chain couples TRBV28 to TRBJ1-5; no clear D gene. V lost 1 base to trimming and J lost 3 bases, with 7 bases between them. The CDR3 has 14 amino acids. Germline CDR1 is MDHEN and CDR2 is SYDVKM. CDR3 sequence: CASSLYPNNQPQHF. Here the CDR3 DNA reads TGTGCCAGCAGTTTATATCCTAACAATCAGCCCCAGCATTTT.

The V gene is TRBV28, the J gene TRBJ2-7; D is uncertain. The CDR3 loop spans 13 amino acids. V lost 5 bases to trimming and J lost 4 bases, with 12 bases between them. CDR1 is MDHEN and CDR2 is SYDVKM in the germline V gene. Here the CDR3 reads CASSPPDRYEQYF. The CDR3 nucleotides are TGTGCCAGCAGTCCTCCGGACCGTTACGAGCAGTACTTC.

The chain recombines TRBV28 with TRBJ1-3; D possibly corresponds to TRBD1 (6 bases). The V gene's germline CDR1 is MDHEN and CDR2 SYDVKM. The V end was cut by 7 bases, the J end by 1 base, with 14 bases between. The CDR3 runs 15 residues. CDR3 DNA sequence: TGTGCCAGCAACGCGCAGGGGACTTCTGGAAACACCATATATTTT. Encoded protein: CASNAQGTSGNTIYF.

This sequence joins TRBV13 and TRBJ2-7, with no clear D. This CDR3 contains 13 residues. Trimming cost V 1 base and J 0 bases, with 4 bases left between them. In germline, CDR1 is PRHDT, CDR2 FYEKMQ (reference sequence). Here the CDR3 DNA reads TGTGCCAGCAGCTTAGCACTCTCCTACGAGCAGTACTTC. The encoded protein is CASSLALSYEQYF.

The chain is built from TRBV23-1 and TRBJ1-6; D is possibly TRBD1 (6 bases). TRBV23-1 is flagged as an ORF with uncertain function. V was pared by 7 bases and J by 8 bases, with 18 bases between. This CDR3 contains 15 residues. The CDR3 DNA reads TGCGCCAGCATCCATGTGGGGGGGCCCCATTCACCCCTCCACTTT. Translation: CASIHVGGPHSPLHF.